The following is a T cell receptor beta chain sequence with its context. The data are from a study of T cells expressing NK-cell markers. TCRdb re-called the 5' RACE reads and catalogs CDR3 proteins one per entry, DNA excluded. This table lists about 260,000 distinct CDR3 sequences. The CDR3 loop spans 16 amino acids. Germline V CDR1 and CDR2: KGHSH, LQKENI. The chain joins TRBV18 to TRBJ2-5; TCRdb reports TRBD1, a call that lacks DNA to check it against. Sequenced input: blood T cells: a sorted CD56 or NKG2C T cell subset, CD4+ or CD8+ T cells, or bulk PBMC T cells (not recorded which). The sequence came from a man aged 18 to 30 in good health. CDR3 loop: CASSLAGTKLRKTQYF.